This is a list of T cell receptor beta chains from one sample in a study of cytomegalovirus exposure and HLA in healthy donors. Some clones are missing from TCRdb's copy, which holds only in-frame ones; the method was immunoSEQ multiplex PCR. The data show 95,000 to 110,000 clones, 73% seen once. Sequenced sample: PBMCs. The receptors stem from a man aged 25-45 years in good health and CMV-seronegative. CDR3s include the opening cysteine and the closing phenylalanine or tryptophan. D genes are given only for firm matches. Not every row has a clone size; where given, it reads once, few, many or a size class.

D gene | J gene | clone size | V gene | CDR3 DNA | CDR3 protein
- | TRBJ1-4 | - | TRBV5-1 | TGCGCCAGCAGCACAGGCGTCCCACCGGGCGAAAAACTGTTTTTT | CASSTGVPPGEKLFF
- | TRBJ2-7 | once | TRBV11-2 | TGTGCCAGCAGCCCTTGGGGGGGGCACGAGCAGTACTTC | CASSPWGGHEQYF
TRBD2 | TRBJ2-3 | - | TRBV29-1 | TGCAGCGTTAGGACTAGCGGGGGGCCAGATACGCAGTATTTT | CSVRTSGGPDTQYF
TRBD1 | TRBJ2-7 | once | TRBV5-1 | TGCGCCAGCAGCTTGGTGGGACAGGGCTACGAGCAGTACTTC | CASSLVGQGYEQYF
TRBD1 | TRBJ2-1 | - | TRBV5-8 | TGTGCCAGCAGCTTGGACAGGGGCGATGAGCAGTTCTTC | CASSLDRGDEQFF
- | TRBJ2-1 | - | TRBV27 | TGTGCCAGCGGCCCGGGTCGTATTTACAATGAGCAGTTCTTC | CASGPGRIYNEQFF
TRBD1 | TRBJ1-4 | - | TRBV7-2 | TGTGCCAGCAGCTTAGTGACAGGGTGGGGAGAAAAACTGTTTTTT | CASSLVTGWGEKLFF
TRBD1 | TRBJ1-1 | - | TRBV7-6 | TGTGCCAGCAGAAGGGACAGGAACACTGAAGCTTTCTTT | CASRRDRNTEAFF
- | TRBJ1-2 | - | TRBV4-1 | TGCGCCAGCAGCCGAACATATGCCTATGGCTACACCTTC | CASSRTYAYGYTF
TRBD1 | TRBJ1-5 | - | TRBV7-3 | TGTGCCAGCAGCTTAACGGGGGACAGTAATCAGCCCCAGCATTTT | CASSLTGDSNQPQHF
- | TRBJ2-4 | - | TRBV4-1 | TGCGCCAGCAGCTCCGGGACAAATATAGCCAAAAACATTCAGTACTTC | CASSSGTNIAKNIQYF
- | TRBJ2-2 | - | TRBV6-1 | TGTGCCAGCAGTGAAGAAGGGGTTAGGCCGAGTACCGGGGAGCTGTTTTTT | CASSEEGVRPSTGELFF
- | TRBJ2-3 | - | TRBV4-2 | TGTGCCAGCAGCCAAGACTGGCTACAGACCGGCACAGATACGCAGTATTTT | CASSQDWLQTGTDTQYF
- | TRBJ2-3 | - | TRBV6-1 | TGTGCCAGTCGTACTACCGCGCCAGATACGCAGTATTTT | CASRTTAPDTQYF
TRBD1 | TRBJ2-7 | - | TRBV10-3 | TGTGCCATCAGAACAAGCCGGGACAGGGTCTACGAGCAGTACTTC | CAIRTSRDRVYEQYF
- | TRBJ2-7 | - | TRBV28 | TGTGCCAGCAGCCCAGGGTTTAGGAGCTCCTACGAGCAGTACTTC | CASSPGFRSSYEQYF
TRBD2 | TRBJ2-7 | few | TRBV11-2 | TGTGCCAGCAGCTTGGAAGCGGGGCCCTACGAGCAGTACTTC | CASSLEAGPYEQYF
- | TRBJ2-6 | - | TRBV5-4 | TGTGCCAGCAGCGCACAGATCTCTGGGGCCAACGTCCTGACTTTC | CASSAQISGANVLTF
- | TRBJ2-5 | - | TRBV6-1 | TGTGCCAGCAGTGAATCGACAGCCGGAGTGTACCAAGAGACCCAGTACTTC | CASSESTAGVYQETQYF
- | TRBJ1-5 | - | TRBV19 | TGTGCCAGTAGTCCGGACAGCGGAGCGTATCAGCCCCAGCATTTT | CASSPDSGAYQPQHF
- | TRBJ1-5 | - | TRBV10-3 | TGTGCCATCAGTGAGGGGGGCTATCAGCCCCAGCATTTT | CAISEGGYQPQHF
- | TRBJ2-7 | - | TRBV9 | TGTGCCAGCAGCGTAGGGGGAGTCGGCTACGAGCAGTACTTC | CASSVGGVGYEQYF
- | TRBJ2-2 | - | TRBV6-1 | TGTGCCAGCAGTGAGATGCGGGGCAACACCGGGGAGCTGTTTTTT | CASSEMRGNTGELFF
- | TRBJ2-7 | - | TRBV2 | TGTGCCAGCAAGGGGGACCCGGGACGGACCCACGAGCAGTACTTC | CASKGDPGRTHEQYF
- | TRBJ1-5 | - | TRBV5-1 | TGCGCCAGCAGCTTGAAGGGGGTAGGAGATCAGCCCCAGCATTTT | CASSLKGVGDQPQHF
TRBD2 | TRBJ2-7 | - | TRBV5-1 | TGCGCCAGCAGCTTCATGACTAGCGGCTACGAGCAGTACTTC | CASSFMTSGYEQYF
- | TRBJ2-5 | - | TRBV15 | TGTGCCACCAGCAGAGATCGGGGGACTGAAGAGACCCAGTACTTC | CATSRDRGTEETQYF
TRBD1 | TRBJ2-2 | - | TRBV6-1 | TGTGCCAGCAGGGGGACAGGGGTTAGCGGGGAGCTGTTTTTT | CASRGTGVSGELFF
TRBD1 | TRBJ1-1 | few | TRBV6-5 | TGTGCCAGCAGTTACTCGCGGACAGGGGGCCTAGCTTTCTTT | CASSYSRTGGLAFF
TRBD1 | TRBJ1-1 | - | TRBV6-5 | TGTGCCAGCAGTTACCCGGGACAGGGGGTCGCTGAAGCTTTCTTT | CASSYPGQGVAEAFF
TRBD1 | TRBJ1-6 | - | TRBV5-1 | TGCGCCAGCAGCTTCACAGGGGGCTCCTATAATTCACCCCTCCACTTT | CASSFTGGSYNSPLHF
TRBD1 | TRBJ1-4 | - | TRBV19 | TGTGCCAGTGCGGACAGGGGGCGTGAAAAACTGTTTTTT | CASADRGREKLFF
TRBD1 | TRBJ1-5 | - | TRBV10-3 | TGTGCCATCAGTGAGTCGGACGTAGGGACAGTTGGCAATCAGCCCCAGCATTTT | CAISESDVGTVGNQPQHF
TRBD1 | TRBJ2-1 | - | TRBV29-1 | TGCAGCGCATCAGGGGGGACAGGGGGCTGGAATGAGCAGTTCTTC | CSASGGTGGWNEQFF
TRBD1 | TRBJ1-2 | few | TRBV2 | TGTGCCAGCAGTGAAAGGGGGCGGGTCTATGGCTACACCTTC | CASSERGRVYGYTF
TRBD1 | TRBJ2-3 | - | TRBV7-3 | TGTGCCAGCAGCCCCCAACAGGGGCGCACAGATACGCAGTATTTT | CASSPQQGRTDTQYF
- | TRBJ2-7 | - | TRBV30 | TGTGCCTGGGGCCAGGGCTACGAGCAGTACTTC | CAWGQGYEQYF
TRBD2 | TRBJ2-3 | - | TRBV5-1 | TGCGCCAGCCAAACTAGCGGGAGGAACACAGATACGCAGTATTTT | CASQTSGRNTDTQYF